These 10 T cell receptor beta chains came from one sample sequenced in a study of blood T cell repertoires in COVID-19. The method was immunoSEQ multiplex PCR; TCRdb's version includes in-frame clones alone and lacks a portion of them. The sample includes 380,000 or so clones, around 90% seen only once; the top ten take 2% to 2.5%. The sample consisted of PBMCs or T cells enriched from blood (not recorded which). Source of these receptors: a woman aged 40 to 50 with acute COVID-19.

The gene calls are TRBV11-2 and TRBJ1-3; no firm D call. Deletions cut 1 base from V and 2 bases from J, with 6 bases between. Germline-derived CDR1 and CDR2 are SGHAT and FQNNGV. This CDR3 is 14 amino acids long. CDR3 sequence (DNA): TGTGCCAGCAGCTTAGGAGGGACTGGAAACACCATATATTTT. Protein product: CASSLGGTGNTIYF.

The genes are TRBV19 and TRBJ1-1; no reliable D call. V lost 5 bases, J lost 2 bases, and 12 bases lay in between. The CDR3 spans 14 residues. In germline, CDR1 is LNHDA, CDR2 SQIVND (reference sequence). The CDR3 bases are TGTGCCAGTAGTCCCTCGCCAAGCAACACTGAAGCTTTCTTT. Its protein product is CASSPSPSNTEAFF.

The J gene is TRBJ2-3, the V gene TRBV21-1; the D segment call TRBD1 is taken from the table without a DNA check. TRBV21-1 is listed as a pseudogene. The CDR3 length is 16 residues. CDR3 DNA sequence: TGTGCCAGCGGCGCAGCCGGACAGAGAGTTCCAGATACGCAGTATTTT. Amino acid sequence: CASGAAGQRVPDTQYF.

The V gene is TRBV18, the J gene TRBJ2-3, with a tentative D call TRBD2 (5 bases). The germline V and J ends were trimmed by 3 bases and 2 bases, with 12 bases remaining between them. The CDR3 totals 15 residues. CDR1 is KGHSH, CDR2 LQKENI, per germline. The DNA for the CDR3 is TGTGCCAGCTCACCTAGCCGGGGAATCACAGATACGCAGTATTTT. As protein: CASSPSRGITDTQYF. The full variable domain, with the rest looked up from reference TRBV18 and TRBJ2-3, is NAGVMQNPRHLVRRRGQEARLRCSPMKGHSHVYWYRQLPEEGLKFMVYLQKENIIDESGMPKERFSAEFPKEGPSILRIQQVVRGDSAAYFCASSPSRGITDTQYFGPGTRLTVL.

This sequence joins TRBV7-9 and TRBJ2-3, with no clear D. CDR1 and CDR2 (germline): SEHNR, FQNEAQ (reference sequence). The CDR3 has 11 residues. V was clipped by 5 bases and J by 6 bases, with 6 bases between them. CDR3 in amino acids: CASSTRDTQYF. DNA for the CDR3: TGTGCCAGCAGCACGCGGGATACGCAGTATTTT.

The chain couples TRBV7-8 to TRBJ2-5; the D is unclear. Trimming removed 5 bases from V and 6 bases from J, with 25 bases in between. The CDR3 covers 17 residues. The germline gives CDR1 SGHVS, CDR2 FQNEAQ. CDR3 in amino acids: CASSPHPRKTLIQTQYF. For the CDR3, the DNA is TGTGCCAGCAGCCCACACCCGCGTAAGACTCTCATCCAGACCCAGTACTTC.

The J gene is TRBJ1-5, the V gene TRBV10-2; D remains ambiguous. V gave up 1 base and J gave up 6 bases, with 4 bases separating them. This CDR3 spans 12 amino acids. Germline values: CDR1 WSHSY, CDR2 SAAADI. The CDR3 sequence is CASSEWAQPQHF. In nucleotides, the CDR3 is TGCGCCAGCAGTGAGTGGGCTCAGCCCCAGCATTTT.

The chain combines TRBV9 with TRBJ1-4; 8 bases map to TRBD1. The germline V gene has CDR1 SGDLS and CDR2 YYNGEE. Losses at the gene ends were 3 bases for V and 7 bases for J; bases not matched to a gene: 8. The CDR3 has 15 amino acids. DNA for the CDR3: TGTGCCAGCAGCGCTAGACAGGGGTCCGGTGAAAAACTGTTTTTT. As protein: CASSARQGSGEKLFF.

V gene TRBV19 combines with J gene TRBJ1-2, with D possibly matching TRBD1 (5 bases). V lost 3 bases to trimming and J lost 4 bases, with 15 bases between them. CDR3 size: 15 residues. The germline V gene has CDR1 LNHDA and CDR2 SQIVND (reference sequence). CDR3 bases: TGTGCCAGTAGTATTTCGGCAGGGAGGGCCTATGGCTACACCTTC. Its protein is CASSISAGRAYGYTF.

V usage is TRBV7-2 and J usage is TRBJ2-7; 10 bases line up with TRBD2. This CDR3 comprises 15 residues. In germline, CDR1 is SGHTA, CDR2 FQGNSA. The J segment lost 4 bases and the V segment lost 0 bases, leaving 3 bases of the junction unmatched. CDR3 region: CASSLAASGGYEQYF. The CDR3 DNA reads TGTGCCAGCAGCTTAGCGGCTAGCGGGGGTTACGAGCAGTACTTC.